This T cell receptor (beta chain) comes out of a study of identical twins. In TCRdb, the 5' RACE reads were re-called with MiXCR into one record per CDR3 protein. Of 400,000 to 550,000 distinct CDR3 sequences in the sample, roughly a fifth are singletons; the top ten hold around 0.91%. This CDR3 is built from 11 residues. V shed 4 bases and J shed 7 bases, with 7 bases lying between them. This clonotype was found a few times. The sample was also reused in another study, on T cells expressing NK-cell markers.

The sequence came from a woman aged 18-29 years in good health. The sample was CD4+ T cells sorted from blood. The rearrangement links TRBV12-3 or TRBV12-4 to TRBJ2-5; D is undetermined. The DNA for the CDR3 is TGTGCCAGCAGTTCGACCATGACCCAGTACTTC. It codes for CASSSTMTQYF.